Below are 15 T cell receptor beta chains sequenced from a single sample in a study of identical twins. TCRdb re-called the 5' RACE reads with MiXCR, one entry per CDR3 protein. This repertoire shows roughly 500,000 distinct CDR3 sequences, under 25% found once; its top ten account for 0.91%. These sequences were also reported in another study, on T cells expressing NK-cell markers.

The sequencing sample was made of CD4+ T cells sorted from blood. Source of these receptors: a woman aged 18-29 years in good health.

In this sample, this clonotype turned up a few times. V and J are TRBV4-2 and TRBJ2-3; 7 positions agree with TRBD1. The CDR3 runs 13 residues. CDR1 is LGHNA and CDR2 is YNFKEQ in the germline V gene. J was trimmed by 2 bases and V by 7 bases; bases with no gene match: 3. CDR3 loop: CASKGTDTDTQYF. CDR3 nucleotides: TGTGCCAGCAAGGGGACAGACACAGATACGCAGTATTTT.

This chain connects TRBV6-2 or TRBV6-3 to TRBJ2-1, with 7 bases identical to TRBD2. Trimming cost V 7 bases and J 0 bases; bases outside gene matches: 9. The CDR3 is 16 residues long. Germline CDR1 is MNHEY and CDR2 is SVGEGT. CDR3: CASTPAGASSYNEQFF. The CDR3 bases are TGTGCCAGCACCCCGGCGGGAGCCTCCTCCTACAATGAGCAGTTCTTC.

This clonotype appeared a few times. This sequence joins TRBV20-1 and TRBJ1-1; D not resolved. The germline V gene encodes CDR1 DFQATT and CDR2 SNEGSKA (reference sequence). CDR3 size: 11 residues. V was clipped by 3 bases and J by 3 bases, with 5 bases between them. The CDR3 reads CSASPDTEAFF. In nucleotides, the CDR3 is TGCAGTGCTAGCCCGGACACTGAAGCTTTCTTT.

This chain connects TRBV7-2 to TRBJ2-5; TRBD2 matches 7 bases. Germline CDR1 and CDR2: SGHTA and FQGNSA. Unmatched junction bases numbered 2, after V lost 0 bases and J lost 4 bases. This CDR3 has 14 amino acids. CDR3 sequence reads: CASSLAREIETQYF. In DNA, the CDR3 is TGTGCCAGCAGCTTAGCGCGGGAGATAGAGACCCAGTACTTC.

The chain carries TRBV5-1 and TRBJ1-4, with 8 bases fitting TRBD1. V trimming: 1 base; J trimming: 8 bases; junction bases outside the gene matches: 13. The CDR3 is 17 residues long. CDR1 is SGHRS and CDR2 is YFSETQ in the germline V gene. The CDR3 spells CASSLRTPGQGGEKLFF. The CDR3 DNA is TGCGCCAGCAGCTTGCGGACTCCTGGACAGGGAGGGGAAAAACTGTTTTTT.

The rearrangement links TRBV20-1 to TRBJ1-2; D remains unclear. V lost 6 bases and J lost 7, with 9 bases in between. CDR3 length equals 10 residues. Germline lookup yields CDR1 DFQATT and CDR2 SNEGSKA (reference sequence). CDR3 DNA sequence: TGCAGTGCCCCCCGCCGTGGCTACACCTTC. Translating it yields CSAPRRGYTF.

This clonotype was seen only a few times. The chain joins TRBV20-1 to TRBJ1-2; D is uncertain. The CDR3 totals 15 residues. Trimming cost V 3 bases and J 3 bases, with 17 bases left between them. Germline V gives CDR1 DFQATT, CDR2 SNEGSKA (reference sequence). This CDR3 reads CSASEDGPTDYGYTF. The CDR3 DNA reads as TGCAGTGCTAGCGAGGACGGCCCCACGGACTATGGCTACACCTTC.

This clonotype was seen repeatedly, ten times or more. This chain links TRBV7-2 with TRBJ2-2; 7 bases align to TRBD2. This CDR3 comprises 13 residues. V shed 6 bases, J shed 8 bases, and the junction held 6 bases outside the gene matches. Germline CDR1 and CDR2: SGHTA and FQGNSA. The CDR3: CASRRRTSGELFF. The CDR3 DNA reads TGTGCCAGCAGACGGAGGACTAGTGGGGAGCTGTTTTTT.

This rearrangement joins TRBV20-1 to TRBJ2-1, with 8 bases aligning to TRBD2. Germline loops: CDR1 DFQATT, CDR2 SNEGSKA (reference sequence). CDR3 length: 17 amino acids. V lost 0 bases, J lost 5 bases, and 12 bases stayed unmatched. The CDR3 coding sequence is TGCAGTGCTAGAGATCTACGGGAGGGCCGAACGGACAATGAGCAGTTCTTC. This encodes CSARDLREGRTDNEQFF.

This clonotype was seen more than once but under ten times. An end of the junction does not agree with germline; a read error may underlie this. V is TRBV7-8 and J is TRBJ2-5; 12 positions match TRBD2. Germline CDR1 and CDR2: SGHVS and FQNEAQ. The CDR3 extends over 16 amino acids. CDR3 sequence: CASSLVMGLAGRDQSF. The CDR3 nucleotides read TGTGCCAGCAGCTTAGTGATGGGACTAGCGGGTCGAGACCAGAGTTTC.

CDR3 bases: TGTGCCAGCAGTTCACCAGGGTGGGGCTACGAGCAGTACTTC. Amino acid sequence: CASSSPGWGYEQYF. The gene calls are TRBV6-2 or TRBV6-3 and TRBJ2-7; possible D gene TRBD1, 5 bases. The germline gives CDR1 MNHEY, CDR2 SVGEGT. V lost 4 bases and J 3 bases, leaving 13 bases between the germline ends. There are 14 residues in the CDR3.

In nucleotides, the CDR3 is TGTGCCAGCAGTGAGCGAGGAAGCGGAGAGCAGTTCTTC. It encodes CASSERGSGEQFF. This chain links TRBV25-1 with TRBJ2-1, with D perhaps matching TRBD2 (5 bases). Germline CDR1 and CDR2: MGHDK and SYGVNS. Trimming left V 3 bases short and J 10 bases short, with 13 bases between. This CDR3 spans 13 amino acids. Combining the CDR3 with reference TRBV25-1 and TRBJ2-1 gives the whole variable domain EADIYQTPRYLVIGTGKKITLECSQTMGHDKMYWYQQDPGMELHLIHYSYGVNSTEKGDLSSESTVSRIRTEHFPLTLESARPSHTSQYLCASSERGSGEQFFGPGTRLTVL.

The rearrangement joins TRBV20-1 to TRBJ2-3, with a weak D call TRBD2 (6 bases). Trimming stripped 5 bases from V and 3 bases from J, with 12 bases between. Germline V gene lookup returns CDR1 DFQATT and CDR2 SNEGSKA (reference sequence). CDR3 length: 13 amino acids. The CDR3 DNA follows: TGCAGTGCTGAGCGGGTTCAAACAGATACGCAGTATTTT. This codes for CSAERVQTDTQYF.

This clonotype was detected a few times. The chain recombines TRBV11-2 with TRBJ2-1; the D is unclear. The germline V gene has CDR1 SGHAT and CDR2 FQNNGV. The CDR3 loop spans 15 amino acids. Trimming left V 4 bases short and J 4 bases short, with 14 bases between. This CDR3 is CASSSRSGRYNEQFF. CDR3 sequence (DNA): TGTGCCAGCAGCTCCCGCTCGGGCAGGTACAATGAGCAGTTCTTC. Combining the CDR3 with reference TRBV11-2 and TRBJ2-1 gives the whole variable domain EAGVAQSPRYKIIEKRQSVAFWCNPISGHATLYWYQQILGQGPKLLIQFQNNGVVDDSQLPKDRFSAERLKGVDSTLKIQPAKLEDSAVYLCASSSRSGRYNEQFFGPGTRLTVL.

This clonotype was detected a few times. The V gene is TRBV19, the J gene TRBJ1-1; possible D gene TRBD1, 6 bases. The germline V and J ends were trimmed by 4 bases and 3 bases, with 15 bases remaining between them. This CDR3 comprises 15 residues. In germline, CDR1 is LNHDA, CDR2 SQIVND (reference sequence). The DNA of the CDR3 is TGTGCCAGTAGTACCAATACAGGGATGGACACTGAAGCTTTCTTT. Amino acids: CASSTNTGMDTEAFF.